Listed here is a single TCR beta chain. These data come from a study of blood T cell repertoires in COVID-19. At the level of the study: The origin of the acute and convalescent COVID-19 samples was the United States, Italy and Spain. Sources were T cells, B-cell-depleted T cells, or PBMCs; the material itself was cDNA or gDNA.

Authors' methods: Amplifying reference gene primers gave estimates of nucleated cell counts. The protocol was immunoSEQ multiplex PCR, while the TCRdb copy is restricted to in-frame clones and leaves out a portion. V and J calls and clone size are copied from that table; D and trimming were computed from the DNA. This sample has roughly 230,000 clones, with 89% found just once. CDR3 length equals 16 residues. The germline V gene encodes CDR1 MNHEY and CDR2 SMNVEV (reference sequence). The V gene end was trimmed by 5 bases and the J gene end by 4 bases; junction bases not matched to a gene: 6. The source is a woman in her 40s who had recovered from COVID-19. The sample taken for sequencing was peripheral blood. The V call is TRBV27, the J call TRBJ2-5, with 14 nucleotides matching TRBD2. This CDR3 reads CASSPRLAGGVETQYF. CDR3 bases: TGTGCCAGCAGTCCAAGACTAGCGGGGGGGGTAGAGACCCAGTACTTC.